The 24 T cell receptor beta chains below come from one sample, sequenced in a study of T cells in Graves' hyperthyroidism and ophthalmopathy. Amplification of TCR beta CDR3 regions used RNA as the template. RT-PCR in the first round (using the HTBI primer set) targeted the TCR CDR3. TCRdb used MiXCR to reprocess the multiplex PCR reads, holding one entry per CDR3 protein. The sample carries hundreds of thousands of distinct CDR3 sequences, around 21% recorded once. The sample comprised blood. The receptors stem from a man aged 25 to 40 with Graves' ophthalmopathy.

The V and J genes are TRBV9 and TRBJ1-2; D remains unclear. Germline CDR1 reads SGDLS; CDR2 reads YYNGEE. V was shortened by 3 bases and J by 4 bases, with 13 bases between the two germline ends. The CDR3 extends over 14 amino acids. CDR3 DNA sequence: TGTGCCAGCAGCGATGGGGATTCAGGCTATGGCTACACCTTC. Translating it yields CASSDGDSGYGYTF.

V usage is TRBV4-1 and J usage is TRBJ2-1; D gene ambiguous. V shed 0 bases and J shed 7 bases, with 16 bases lying between them. CDR3 length: 16 amino acids. Germline V CDR1 and CDR2: MGHRA, YSYEKL. CDR3 coding DNA: TGCGCCAGCAGCCAAGAAAGCGTCCTGGGCGGTAATGAGCAGTTCTTC. Translation: CASSQESVLGGNEQFF.

This clonotype has at least ten counts. The genes are TRBV6-6 and TRBJ1-1; D is possibly TRBD1 (6 bases). Germline V gene data show CDR1 as MNHNY and CDR2 as SVGAGI (reference sequence). This CDR3 contains 14 residues. V gave up 2 bases and J gave up 5 bases, with 12 bases separating them. The CDR3 DNA reads as TGTGCCAGCAGTTACCTCGGGACAAAAACTGAAGCTTTCTTT. It yields the protein CASSYLGTKTEAFF.

This clonotype was counted a few times. The V call is TRBV7-9, the J call TRBJ1-5; no definite D call. Trimming removed 5 bases at V and 7 bases at J, with 12 bases between. This CDR3 spans 13 amino acids. CDR1 and CDR2 (germline): SEHNR, FQNEAQ (reference sequence). DNA of the CDR3: TGTGCCAGCAGCGGACGACCTGGACAGCCCCAGCATTTT. Amino acids: CASSGRPGQPQHF.

Concerning this clonotype: A much larger clone sits a single nucleotide away, making a read error possible. Here the CDR3 reads CACSTSPRYEQFF. The CDR3 DNA reads as TGTGCCTGCTCGACTTCGCCCCGCTACGAGCAGTTCTTC. The chain has TRBV30 and TRBJ2-7; unclear D gene. The end of the DNA aligns better with TRBJ2-1, so the J call may be wrong. From germline, CDR1 is GTSNPN and CDR2 SVGIG (reference sequence). The CDR3 runs 13 residues.

The chain employs TRBV29-1 and TRBJ2-2, with D unresolved. The V end was cut by 4 bases, the J end by 6 bases, with 6 bases between. The CDR3 runs to 11 residues. The germline V gene has CDR1 SQVTM and CDR2 ANQGSEA. Here the CDR3 reads CSVATAGELFF. In nucleotides, the CDR3 is TGCAGCGTTGCGACCGCCGGGGAGCTGTTTTTT.

This clonotype was detected many times. The chain links TRBV7-8 to TRBJ2-7; the D is unclear. V dropped 1 base and J dropped 5 bases, with 6 bases sitting between them. The germline V gene has CDR1 SGHVS and CDR2 FQNEAQ. The CDR3 runs 12 residues. The CDR3 loop is CASSLGSDEQYF. The CDR3 DNA reads TGTGCCAGCAGCTTAGGTAGTGACGAGCAGTACTTC.

This clonotype came up many times. V gene TRBV6-1 combines with J gene TRBJ1-5; D gene uncertain. Looked up from germline, CDR1 is MNHNS and CDR2 is SASEGT. CDR3 length equals 15 residues. V lost 5 bases, J lost 1 base, and 12 bases lay in between. The CDR3 nucleotides are TGTGCCAGCAGTTTGGGCCATGTGAGCAATCAGCCCCAGCATTTT. Its translation: CASSLGHVSNQPQHF.

There are a few counts of this clonotype. The chain carries TRBV19 and TRBJ2-2; TRBD1 is a possible D gene (7 bases). CDR1 and CDR2 (germline): LNHDA, SQIVND (reference sequence). This CDR3 is built from 14 residues. V was clipped by 3 bases and J by 6 bases, with 11 bases between them. The DNA for the CDR3 is TGTGCCAGTAGTATTTCCAGGGGGGCCGGGGAGCTGTTTTTT. Translated: CASSISRGAGELFF.

This clonotype was found a few times. The chain has TRBV6-1 and TRBJ1-2; D remains unclear. Germline CDR1 reads MNHNS; CDR2 reads SASEGT. Trimming took 7 bases from V and 4 from J, leaving 13 bases between them. This CDR3 is 13 amino acids long. CDR3 residues: CASKGRSSYGYTF. DNA for the CDR3: TGTGCCAGCAAAGGGAGATCATCCTATGGCTACACCTTC.

The chain carries TRBV7-2 and TRBJ2-6; perhaps D is TRBD1 or TRBD2 (6 bases each). V was clipped by 5 bases and J by 1 base, with 15 bases between them. This CDR3 has 17 amino acids. The germline V gene has CDR1 SGHTA and CDR2 FQGNSA. CDR3 in DNA: TGTGCCAGCAGCCCAACAGGGAGGAAGTCTGGGGCCAACGTCCTGACTTTC. Translated: CASSPTGRKSGANVLTF.

This clonotype was counted only a few times. The chain carries TRBV7-3 and TRBJ2-7; possibly TRBD1 for D (5 bases). The germline CDR1 and CDR2 sequences are SGHTA and FQGTGA. Trimming left V 2 bases short and J 4 bases short, with 12 bases between. The CDR3 sequence is 14 residues long. The CDR3 sequence: CASSLYPGHYEQYF. CDR3 coding DNA: TGTGCCAGCAGCTTATACCCTGGACATTACGAGCAGTACTTC.

This clonotype came up many times. This chain joins TRBV7-9 and TRBJ2-5, with D hard to call. Trimming cost V 6 bases and J 4 bases, with 15 bases left between them. Germline lookup yields CDR1 SEHNR and CDR2 FQNEAQ (reference sequence). CDR3 length equals 14 residues. CDR3 amino acids: CASRPDAVGETQYF. The CDR3 DNA is TGTGCCAGCAGACCCGACGCGGTTGGAGAGACCCAGTACTTC.

This clonotype came up a few times. This chain uses TRBV5-5 with TRBJ1-1; no clear D. V was clipped by 0 bases and J by 5 bases, with 14 bases between them. Germline loops: CDR1 SGHKS, CDR2 YYEKEE (reference sequence). The CDR3 is 15 amino acids. The CDR3, as DNA: TGTGCCAGCAGCTTGGAGAGGGTTCGTAGGACTGAAGCTTTCTTT. Translation gives CASSLERVRRTEAFF.

This clonotype was observed many times. V usage is TRBV28 and J usage is TRBJ2-3; no clear D. The germline gives CDR1 MDHEN, CDR2 SYDVKM. The CDR3 runs 16 residues. Trimming cost V 3 bases and J 0 bases, with 13 bases left between them. The CDR3 DNA reads as TGTGCCAGCAGTTTTATAGGCAGCCCAAGCACAGATACGCAGTATTTT. It is translated as CASSFIGSPSTDTQYF.

The V call is TRBV10-3, the J call TRBJ1-1; weak D call: TRBD1 (5 bases). V was cut by 0 bases and J by 1 base, with 12 bases left in between. Germline V lookup: CDR1 ENHRY, CDR2 SYGVKD. The CDR3 spans 16 residues. The CDR3 reads CAISESRTTPNTEAFF. The CDR3 DNA reads as TGTGCCATCAGTGAGTCGAGGACAACACCGAACACTGAAGCTTTCTTT.

This sequence joins TRBV19 and TRBJ2-1, with 7 bases identical to TRBD1. V dropped 3 bases and J dropped 12; count of bases not matched to a gene: 2. In germline, CDR1 is LNHDA, CDR2 SQIVND (reference sequence). CDR3 size: 11 residues. CDR3 coding DNA: TGTGCCAGTAGTATCTCAGGGGGGCAGTTCTTC. Translated, it gives CASSISGGQFF.

The chain employs TRBV30 and TRBJ1-4; TRBD1 matches at 7 bases. From germline, CDR1 is GTSNPN and CDR2 SVGIG (reference sequence). With V trimmed by 7 bases and J by 7 bases, 9 bases remained unmatched. The length of the CDR3 is 13 residues. The CDR3 loop reads CAFTGERAEKLFF. CDR3 in DNA: TGTGCCTTTACAGGGGAGCGGGCTGAAAAACTGTTTTTT. Full variable domain (remainder filled in from reference TRBV30 and TRBJ1-4): SQTIHQWPATLVQPVGSPLSLECTVEGTSNPNLYWYRQAAGRGLQLLFYSVGIGQISSEVPQNLSASRPQDRQFILSSKKLLLSDSGFYLCAFTGERAEKLFFGSGTQLSVL.

This chain uses TRBV2 with TRBJ2-1, with unresolved D. V gave up 0 bases and J gave up 9 bases, with 3 bases separating them. CDR1 and CDR2 (germline): SNHLY, FYNNEI. CDR3 length: 11 amino acids. CDR3 DNA: TGTGCCAGCAGTGAAGCAGCTGAGCAGTTCTTC. Its protein product is CASSEAAEQFF.

The sample holds a few counts of this clonotype. V and J are TRBV24-1 and TRBJ2-5, with D uncertain. The CDR3 is 13 amino acids. The germline V gene has CDR1 KGHDR and CDR2 SFDVKD. Trimming left V 4 bases short and J 5 bases short, with 10 bases between. CDR3 protein: CATSDPMLETQYF. Written as DNA, the CDR3 is TGTGCCACCAGTGACCCCATGTTGGAGACCCAGTACTTC.

The chain employs TRBV11-2 and TRBJ2-3; 11 bases align to TRBD2. The CDR3 has 16 residues. Trimming took 4 bases from V and 2 from J; bases not matched to a gene: 5. Germline V CDR1 and CDR2: SGHAT, FQNNGV. The CDR3 DNA is TGTGCCAGCAGCTCTAGCGGGAGGTACGTCACAGATACGCAGTATTTT. Amino acid sequence: CASSSSGRYVTDTQYF.

This clonotype was picked up many times. The chain is built from TRBV27 and TRBJ2-7; 9 nucleotides align to TRBD2. J was trimmed by 1 base and V by 8 bases; bases with no gene match: 15. Germline CDR1 reads MNHEY; CDR2 reads SMNVEV (reference sequence). The CDR3 spans 17 residues. The CDR3 spells CASAPGLALLPSYEQYF. CDR3 nucleotide sequence: TGTGCCAGCGCCCCGGGACTAGCCCTTCTCCCATCCTACGAGCAGTACTTC.

This chain uses TRBV29-1 with TRBJ2-7, with D tentatively TRBD1 (6 bases). Germline V gene data show CDR1 as SQVTM and CDR2 as ANQGSEA. Between the trimmed V and J ends, which lost 5 bases and 0 bases, there was a span of 11 bases. The CDR3 has 13 residues. CDR3 region: CSVYDRNSYEQYF. The CDR3 coding sequence is TGCAGCGTTTATGACAGGAACTCCTACGAGCAGTACTTC.

This clonotype has a handful of counts. V is TRBV7-2 and J is TRBJ2-1, with no clear D. The germline V gene has CDR1 SGHTA and CDR2 FQGNSA. V shed 5 bases and J shed 8 bases, with 7 bases lying between them. This CDR3 is 11 amino acids long. CDR3 amino acids: CASSKTHEQFF. CDR3 sequence (DNA): TGTGCCAGCAGCAAAACCCATGAGCAGTTCTTC.